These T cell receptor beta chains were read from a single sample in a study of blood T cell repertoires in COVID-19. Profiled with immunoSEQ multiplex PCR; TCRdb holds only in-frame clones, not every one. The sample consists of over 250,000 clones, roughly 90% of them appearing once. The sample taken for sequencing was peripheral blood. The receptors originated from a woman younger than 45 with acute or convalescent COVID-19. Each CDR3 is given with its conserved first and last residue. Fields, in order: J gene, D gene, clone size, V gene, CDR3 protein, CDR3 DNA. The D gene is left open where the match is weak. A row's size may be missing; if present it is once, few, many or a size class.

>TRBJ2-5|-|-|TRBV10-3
CAISESEGEGRGQETQYF
TGTGCCATCAGTGAGTCAGAGGGGGAAGGCAGGGGCCAAGAGACCCAGTACTTC
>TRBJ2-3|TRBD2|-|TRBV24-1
CATPERLAGSTDTQYF
TGTGCCACCCCCGAAAGACTAGCGGGAAGCACAGATACGCAGTATTTT
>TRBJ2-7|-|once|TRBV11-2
CASSLGASVEQYF
TGTGCCAGCAGCTTAGGGGCGAGTGTCGAGCAGTACTTC
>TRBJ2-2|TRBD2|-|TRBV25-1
CASSSTLSGSVAGELFF
TGTGCCAGCAGTTCTACCCTCAGCGGGAGTGTGGCCGGGGAGCTGTTTTTT
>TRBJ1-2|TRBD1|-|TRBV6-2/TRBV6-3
CASSYWDRADGYTF
TGTGCCAGCAGTTACTGGGACAGGGCAGATGGCTACACCTTC
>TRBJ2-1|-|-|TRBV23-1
CASSQLPAGSSYNEQFF
TGCGCCAGCAGTCAGCTACCTGCGGGGAGCTCCTACAATGAGCAGTTCTTC
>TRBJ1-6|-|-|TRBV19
CASSSAESYNSPLHF
TGTGCCAGTAGTTCCGCTGAGTCCTATAATTCACCCCTCCACTTT
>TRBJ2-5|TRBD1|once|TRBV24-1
CATKGTGGETQYF
TGTGCCACCAAAGGGACAGGAGGAGAGACCCAGTACTTC
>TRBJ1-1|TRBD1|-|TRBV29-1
CSVEMTQGGTEAFF
TGCAGCGTCGAAATGACACAGGGGGGGACTGAAGCTTTCTTT
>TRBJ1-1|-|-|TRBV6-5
CASSLTGFGTEAFF
TGTGCCAGCAGTCTTACAGGGTTTGGCACTGAAGCTTTCTTT
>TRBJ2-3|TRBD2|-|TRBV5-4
CASSFAGGPEDTQYF
TGTGCCAGCAGCTTTGCGGGAGGGCCGGAAGATACGCAGTATTTT
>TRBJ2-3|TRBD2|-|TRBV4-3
CASSQDLGLAGRADTQYF
TGCGCCAGCAGCCAAGATTTGGGACTAGCGGGACGCGCAGATACGCAGTATTTT
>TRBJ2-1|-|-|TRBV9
CASSYEDYSYNEQFF
TGTGCCAGCAGCTACGAGGACTACTCCTACAATGAGCAGTTCTTC
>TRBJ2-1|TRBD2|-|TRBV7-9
CASSLYGASGRAGEQFF
TGTGCCAGCAGCTTATACGGGGCTAGCGGGAGGGCAGGTGAGCAGTTCTTC
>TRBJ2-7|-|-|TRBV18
CASSRTDENGYEQYF
TGTGCCAGCTCACGAACTGATGAGAACGGTTACGAGCAGTACTTC
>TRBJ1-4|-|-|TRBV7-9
CASSLIAGVAEKLFF
TGTGCCAGCAGCTTAATCGCAGGGGTGGCGGAAAAACTGTTTTTT
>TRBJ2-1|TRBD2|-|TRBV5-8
CASSTGTSGRPEDEQFF
TGTGCCAGCAGCACCGGGACTAGCGGGAGGCCGGAGGATGAGCAGTTCTTC
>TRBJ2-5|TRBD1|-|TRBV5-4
CASSSPGQIIFGETQYF
TGTGCCAGCAGCTCCCCGGGACAGATTATCTTTGGAGAGACCCAGTACTTC
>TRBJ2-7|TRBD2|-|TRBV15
CATSIAGASYEQYF
TGTGCCACCAGCATAGCGGGAGCCTCCTACGAGCAGTACTTC
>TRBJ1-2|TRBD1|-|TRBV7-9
CASSPGQANYGYTF
TGTGCCAGCAGCCCGGGACAGGCTAACTATGGCTACACCTTC
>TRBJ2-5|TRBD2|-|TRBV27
CASSPGLAGGETQYF
TGTGCCAGCAGTCCCGGACTAGCTGGAGGAGAGACCCAGTACTTC
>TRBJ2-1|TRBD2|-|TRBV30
CAWTPGASGRRHEQFF
TGTGCCTGGACCCCCGGGGCTAGCGGGAGACGACATGAGCAGTTCTTC
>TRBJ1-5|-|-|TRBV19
CASSSAGRGNQPQHF
TGTGCCAGTAGTAGCGCGGGGCGCGGCAATCAGCCCCAGCATTTT
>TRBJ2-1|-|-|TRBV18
CASGSVLKNNEQFF
TGTGCCAGCGGTTCGGTGTTAAAAAACAATGAGCAGTTCTTC
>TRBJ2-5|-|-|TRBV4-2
CASSHLQETQYF
TGTGCCAGCAGCCATCTCCAAGAGACCCAGTACTTC
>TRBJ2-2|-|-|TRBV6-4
CASSRETGTGELFF
TGTGCCAGCAGCCGAGAGACAGGCACCGGGGAGCTGTTTTTT
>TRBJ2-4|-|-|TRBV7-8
CASSPEVVKNIQYF
TGTGCCAGCAGCCCAGAGGTTGTCAAAAACATTCAGTACTTC
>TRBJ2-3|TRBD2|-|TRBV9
CASSVEFGGRADTQYF
TGTGCCAGCAGCGTAGAGTTTGGCGGGAGGGCAGATACGCAGTATTTT
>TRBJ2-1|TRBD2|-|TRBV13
CASSTSGRERDNEQFF
TGTGCCAGCAGCACTAGCGGGAGGGAGCGTGACAATGAGCAGTTCTTC
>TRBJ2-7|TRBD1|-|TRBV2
CASSEAAGGNRDRGGEQYF
TGTGCCAGCAGTGAAGCGGCCGGGGGCAACCGGGACAGGGGAGGCGAGCAGTACTTC
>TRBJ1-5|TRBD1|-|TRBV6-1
CASSPGTGYQPQHF
TGTGCCAGCAGTCCCGGGACAGGGTATCAGCCCCAGCATTTT
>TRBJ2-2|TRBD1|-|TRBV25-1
CASRTTGTGRTGELFF
TGTGCCAGCCGTACCACCGGGACAGGGAGAACCGGGGAGCTGTTTTTT
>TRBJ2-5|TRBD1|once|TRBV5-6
CASKGGSLETQYF
TGTGCCAGCAAAGGGGGCTCTTTAGAGACCCAGTACTTC
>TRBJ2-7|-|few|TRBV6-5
CASSYISTTLPYEQYF
TGTGCCAGCAGTTACATATCTACCACCCTACCCTACGAGCAGTACTTC
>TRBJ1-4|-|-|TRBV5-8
CASSPEGAHNEKLFF
TGTGCCAGCAGCCCCGAAGGAGCCCATAATGAAAAACTGTTTTTT
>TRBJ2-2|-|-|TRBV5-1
CASSLAPGRELFF
TGCGCCAGCAGCTTGGCCCCAGGCCGGGAGCTGTTTTTT
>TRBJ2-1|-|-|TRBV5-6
CATSFVGGARTTYNEQFF
TGTGCCACCAGCTTTGTGGGGGGGGCCCGTACAACCTACAATGAGCAGTTCTTC
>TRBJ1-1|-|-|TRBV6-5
CASSYGSLSAEAFF
TGTGCCAGCAGTTACGGGTCTCTGAGCGCAGAAGCTTTCTTT
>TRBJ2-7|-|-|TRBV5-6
CASSLVGAREQYF
TGTGCCAGCAGCTTGGTAGGGGCCCGCGAGCAGTACTTC
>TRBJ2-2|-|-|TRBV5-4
CASSLEGGNGELFF
TGTGCCAGCAGCTTGGAGGGGGGGAACGGGGAGCTGTTTTTT
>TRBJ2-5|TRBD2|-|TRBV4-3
CASSRLLAGQETQYF
TGCGCCAGCAGCCGCCTACTAGCGGGCCAAGAGACCCAGTACTTC
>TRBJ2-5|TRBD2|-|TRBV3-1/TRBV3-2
CASSRERENQETQYF
TGTGCCAGCAGCCGCGAGCGGGAGAACCAAGAGACCCAGTACTTC
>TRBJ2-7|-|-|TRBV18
CASSRGKGAPYEQYF
TGTGCCAGCTCCCGGGGGAAGGGGGCCCCCTACGAGCAGTACTTC
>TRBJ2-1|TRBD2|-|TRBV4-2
CASSQDWLAGVDEQFF
TGTGCCAGCAGCCAAGATTGGCTAGCGGGAGTTGATGAGCAGTTCTTC
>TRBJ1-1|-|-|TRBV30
CAWRVGNTEAFF
TGTGCCTGGAGGGTCGGGAACACTGAAGCTTTCTTT
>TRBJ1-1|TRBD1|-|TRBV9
CASSLQPIDRGQTEAFF
TGTGCCAGCAGCCTCCAACCTATAGACAGGGGGCAAACTGAAGCTTTCTTT
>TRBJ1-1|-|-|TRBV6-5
CASSYSGGESTEAFF
TGTGCCAGCAGTTACTCAGGGGGGGAGAGCACTGAAGCTTTCTTT
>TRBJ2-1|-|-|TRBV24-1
CATSGAGAAYEQFF
TGTGCCACCAGTGGTGCAGGGGCGGCTTATGAGCAGTTCTTC
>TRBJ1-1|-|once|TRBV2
CASSPRGSAEAFF
TGTGCCAGCAGTCCCAGGGGTAGCGCTGAAGCTTTCTTT
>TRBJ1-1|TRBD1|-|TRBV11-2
CASSIGGQGPTEAFF
TGTGCCAGCAGCATAGGGGGACAGGGGCCGACTGAAGCTTTCTTT
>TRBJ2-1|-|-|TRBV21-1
CASSRPGTSGLNSYNEQFF
TGTGCCAGCAGCCGACCCGGGACTAGCGGACTCAACTCCTACAATGAGCAGTTCTTC
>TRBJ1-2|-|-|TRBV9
CASSVEVGQWGYTF
TGTGCCAGCAGCGTAGAGGTGGGGCAATGGGGCTACACCTTC
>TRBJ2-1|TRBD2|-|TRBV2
CASSGPREGLNEQFF
TGTGCCAGCAGTGGGCCTCGGGAGGGCCTAAATGAGCAGTTCTTC
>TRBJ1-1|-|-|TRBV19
CASSISGNTEAFF
TGTGCCAGTAGTATATCAGGAAACACTGAAGCTTTCTTT
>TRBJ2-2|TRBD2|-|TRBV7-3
CASIPEWREILTGELFF
TGTGCCAGCATCCCCGAGTGGCGGGAGATTCTCACCGGGGAGCTGTTTTTT